Sequencing of this T cell receptor beta chain was carried out in a study of blood T cell repertoires in COVID-19. Libraries were prepared by immunoSEQ multiplex PCR; TCRdb keeps only in-frame clonotypes and omits some of them. The data contain 250,000 to 400,000 clones, around nine tenths of them singletons. From germline, CDR1 is LGHDT and CDR2 YNNKEL (reference sequence). V gave up 0 bases and J gave up 0 bases, with 15 bases separating them. The length of the CDR3 is 18 residues. The chain links TRBV3-1 (or the pseudogene TRBV3-2) to TRBJ1-5; no reliable D call. This clonotype was obtained from a man in his 60s who had recovered from COVID-19. The specimen sequenced was PBMCs or T cells enriched from blood (not recorded which). The CDR3 DNA follows: TGTGCCAGCAGCCAAGATCGGGAAGAGCTTTATAGCAATCAGCCCCAGCATTTT. Translated, it gives CASSQDREELYSNQPQHF.